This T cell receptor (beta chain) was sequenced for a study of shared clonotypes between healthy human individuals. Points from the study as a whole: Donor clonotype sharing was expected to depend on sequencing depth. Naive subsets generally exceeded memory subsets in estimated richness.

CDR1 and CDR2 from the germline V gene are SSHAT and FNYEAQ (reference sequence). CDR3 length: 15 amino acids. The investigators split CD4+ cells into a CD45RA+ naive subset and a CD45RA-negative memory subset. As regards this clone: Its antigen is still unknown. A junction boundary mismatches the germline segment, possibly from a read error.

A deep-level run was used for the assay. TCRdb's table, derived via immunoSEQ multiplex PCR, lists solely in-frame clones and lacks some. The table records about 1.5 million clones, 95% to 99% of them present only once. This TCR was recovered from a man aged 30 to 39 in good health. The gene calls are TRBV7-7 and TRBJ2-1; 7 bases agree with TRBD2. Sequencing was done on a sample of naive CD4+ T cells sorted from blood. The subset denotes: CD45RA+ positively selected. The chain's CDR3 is CASSFGGSSYNEQFF. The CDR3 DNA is TGTGCTAGCAGCTTTGGCGGGAGCTCCTACAATGAGCAGTTCTTC.